This TCR beta chain was profiled in a study of shared clonotypes between healthy human individuals. CD45RO-negative, CCR7-selected cells formed the naive CD8 fraction, which excluded terminally differentiated effector memory CD45RA+ cells. Profiled with immunoSEQ multiplex PCR; TCRdb holds only in-frame clones, not every one. Of millions of clones listed, 85% to 95% are singletons. Sequenced sample: naive CD8+ T cells from PBMCs. This clonotype was sampled from a man aged 18 to 29 in good health. Some clones in this sample may be carry-over from other donors' samples.

CDR3 protein: CASSAGTPNTEAFF. CDR3 sequence (DNA): TGTGCCAGTAGCGCCGGGACACCGAACACTGAAGCTTTCTTT. The V and J genes are TRBV19 and TRBJ1-1, with a tentative D call TRBD1 (6 bases). Germline assignment: CDR1 LNHDA and CDR2 SQIVND (reference sequence). V lost 6 bases, J lost 1 base, and 12 bases lay in between. The CDR3 totals 14 residues.